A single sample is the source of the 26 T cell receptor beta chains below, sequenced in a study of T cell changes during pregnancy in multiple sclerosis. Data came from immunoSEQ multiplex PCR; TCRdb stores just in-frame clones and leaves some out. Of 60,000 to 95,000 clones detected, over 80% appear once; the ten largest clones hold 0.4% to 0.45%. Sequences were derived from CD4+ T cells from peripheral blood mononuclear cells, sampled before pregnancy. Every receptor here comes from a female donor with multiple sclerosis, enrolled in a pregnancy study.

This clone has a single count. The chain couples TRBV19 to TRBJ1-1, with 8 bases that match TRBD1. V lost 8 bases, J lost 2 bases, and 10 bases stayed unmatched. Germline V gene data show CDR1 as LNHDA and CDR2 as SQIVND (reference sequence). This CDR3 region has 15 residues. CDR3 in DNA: TGTGCCAGTTGCAGGACAGGGAGCTTTAACACTGAAGCTTTCTTT. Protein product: CASCRTGSFNTEAFF.

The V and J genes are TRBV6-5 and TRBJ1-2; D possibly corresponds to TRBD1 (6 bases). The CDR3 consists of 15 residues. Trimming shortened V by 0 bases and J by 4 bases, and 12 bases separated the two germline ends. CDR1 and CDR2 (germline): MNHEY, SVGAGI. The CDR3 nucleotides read TGTGCCAGCAGTTACTCGGGCCAGGGGTCCTATGGCTACACCTTC. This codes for CASSYSGQGSYGYTF.

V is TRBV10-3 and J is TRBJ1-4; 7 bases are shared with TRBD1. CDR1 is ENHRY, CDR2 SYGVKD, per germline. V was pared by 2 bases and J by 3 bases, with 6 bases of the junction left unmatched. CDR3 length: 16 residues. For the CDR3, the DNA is TGTGCCATCAGTGAGGATAGGGGGCTGCCTAATGAAAAACTGTTTTTT. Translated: CAISEDRGLPNEKLFF.

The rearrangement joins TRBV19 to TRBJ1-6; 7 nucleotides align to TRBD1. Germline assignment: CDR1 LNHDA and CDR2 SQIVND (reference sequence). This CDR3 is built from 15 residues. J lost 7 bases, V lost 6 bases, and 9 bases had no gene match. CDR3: CASSRTGTVNSPLHF. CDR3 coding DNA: TGTGCCAGTAGCCGAACCGGGACAGTGAATTCACCCCTCCACTTT.

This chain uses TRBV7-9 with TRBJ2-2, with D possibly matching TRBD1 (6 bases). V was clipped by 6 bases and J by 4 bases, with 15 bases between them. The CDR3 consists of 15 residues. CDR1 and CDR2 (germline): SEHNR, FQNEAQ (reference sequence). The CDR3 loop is CASSYAGTTTGELFF. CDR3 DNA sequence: TGTGCCAGCAGTTATGCCGGGACAACCACCGGGGAGCTGTTTTTT.

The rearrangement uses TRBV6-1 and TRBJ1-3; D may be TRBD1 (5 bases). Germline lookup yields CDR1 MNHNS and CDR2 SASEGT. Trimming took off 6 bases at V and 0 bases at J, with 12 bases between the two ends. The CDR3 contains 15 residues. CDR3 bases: TGTGCCAGCAGCTATACTCAGGGCTCTGGAAACACCATATATTTT. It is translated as CASSYTQGSGNTIYF.

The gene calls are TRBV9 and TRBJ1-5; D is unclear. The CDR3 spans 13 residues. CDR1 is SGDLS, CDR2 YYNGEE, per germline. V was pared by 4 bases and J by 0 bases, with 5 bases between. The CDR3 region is CASSINSNQPQHF. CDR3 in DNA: TGTGCCAGCAGCATCAATAGCAATCAGCCCCAGCATTTT.

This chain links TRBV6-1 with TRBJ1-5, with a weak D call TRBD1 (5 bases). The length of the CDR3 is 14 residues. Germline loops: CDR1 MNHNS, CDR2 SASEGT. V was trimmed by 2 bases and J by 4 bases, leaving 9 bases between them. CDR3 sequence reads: CASSEKPGNQPQHF. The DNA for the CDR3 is TGTGCCAGCAGTGAAAAGCCAGGGAATCAGCCCCAGCATTTT.

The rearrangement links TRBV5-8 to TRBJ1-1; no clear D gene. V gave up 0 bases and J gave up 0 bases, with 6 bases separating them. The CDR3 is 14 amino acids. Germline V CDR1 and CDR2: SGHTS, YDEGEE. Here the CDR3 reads CASSLGGVNTEAFF. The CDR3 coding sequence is TGTGCCAGCAGCTTGGGTGGAGTGAACACTGAAGCTTTCTTT.

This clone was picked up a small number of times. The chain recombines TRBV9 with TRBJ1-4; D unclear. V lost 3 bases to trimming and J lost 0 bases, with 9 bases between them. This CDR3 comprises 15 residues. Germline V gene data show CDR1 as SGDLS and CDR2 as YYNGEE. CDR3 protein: CASSAAVATNEKLFF. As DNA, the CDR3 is TGTGCCAGCAGCGCCGCAGTTGCAACTAATGAAAAACTGTTTTTT.

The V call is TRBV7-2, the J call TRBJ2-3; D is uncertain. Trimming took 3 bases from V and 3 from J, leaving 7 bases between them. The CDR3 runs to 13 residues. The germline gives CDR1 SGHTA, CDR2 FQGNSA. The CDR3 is CASSFLRTDTQYF. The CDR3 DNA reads TGTGCCAGCAGCTTTCTTAGAACAGATACGCAGTATTTT.

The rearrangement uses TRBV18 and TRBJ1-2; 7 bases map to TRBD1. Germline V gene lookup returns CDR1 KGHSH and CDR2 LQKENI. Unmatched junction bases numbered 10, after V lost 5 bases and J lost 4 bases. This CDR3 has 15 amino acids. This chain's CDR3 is CASSANPGQPYGYTF. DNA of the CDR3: TGTGCCAGCTCAGCAAATCCGGGACAGCCCTATGGCTACACCTTC.

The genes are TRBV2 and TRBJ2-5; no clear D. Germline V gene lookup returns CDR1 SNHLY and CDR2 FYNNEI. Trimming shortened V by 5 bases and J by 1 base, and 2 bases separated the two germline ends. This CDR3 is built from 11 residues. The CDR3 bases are TGTGCCAGCAGTCGCCAAGAGACCCAGTACTTC. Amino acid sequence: CASSRQETQYF. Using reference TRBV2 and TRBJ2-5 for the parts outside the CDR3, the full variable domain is EPEVTQTPSHQVTQMGQEVILRCVPISNHLYFYWYRQILGQKVEFLVSFYNNEISEKSEIFDDQFSVERPDGSNFTLKIRSTKLEDSAMYFCASSRQETQYFGPGTRLLVL.

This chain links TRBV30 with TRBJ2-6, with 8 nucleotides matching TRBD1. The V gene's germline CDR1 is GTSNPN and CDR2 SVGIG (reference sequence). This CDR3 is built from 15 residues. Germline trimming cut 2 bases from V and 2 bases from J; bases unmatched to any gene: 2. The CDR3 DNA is TGTGCCTGGAGTTACAGGGGGGCTGGGGCCAACGTCCTGACTTTC. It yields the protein CAWSYRGAGANVLTF.

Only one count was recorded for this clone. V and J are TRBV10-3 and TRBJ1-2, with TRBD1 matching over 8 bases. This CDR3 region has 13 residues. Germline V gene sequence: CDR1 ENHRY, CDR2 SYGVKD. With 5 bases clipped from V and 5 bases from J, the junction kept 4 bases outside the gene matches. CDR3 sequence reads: CAISTDRAYGYTF. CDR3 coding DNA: TGTGCCATCAGTACGGACAGGGCTTATGGCTACACCTTC.

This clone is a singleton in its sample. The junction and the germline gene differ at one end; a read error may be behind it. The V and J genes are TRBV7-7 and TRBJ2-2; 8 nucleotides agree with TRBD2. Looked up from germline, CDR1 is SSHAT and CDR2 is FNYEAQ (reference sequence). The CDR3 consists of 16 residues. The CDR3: CASSLGAGGATGELFF. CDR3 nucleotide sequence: TGTGCTAGCAGCTTAGGGGCGGGAGGCGCAACCGGGGAGCTGTTTTTT.

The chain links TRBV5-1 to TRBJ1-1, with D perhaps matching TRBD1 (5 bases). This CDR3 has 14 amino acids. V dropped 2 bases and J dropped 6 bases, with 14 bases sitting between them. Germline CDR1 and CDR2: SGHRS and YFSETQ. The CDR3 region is CASSFNGRAAEAFF. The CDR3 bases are TGCGCCAGCAGCTTTAACGGCAGGGCGGCTGAAGCTTTCTTT.

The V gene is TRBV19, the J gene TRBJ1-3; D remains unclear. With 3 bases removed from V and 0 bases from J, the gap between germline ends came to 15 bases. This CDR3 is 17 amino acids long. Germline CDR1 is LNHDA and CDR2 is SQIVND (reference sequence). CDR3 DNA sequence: TGTGCCAGTAGTATCACTTTCGCCCGGAGCTCTGGAAACACCATATATTTT. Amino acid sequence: CASSITFARSSGNTIYF.

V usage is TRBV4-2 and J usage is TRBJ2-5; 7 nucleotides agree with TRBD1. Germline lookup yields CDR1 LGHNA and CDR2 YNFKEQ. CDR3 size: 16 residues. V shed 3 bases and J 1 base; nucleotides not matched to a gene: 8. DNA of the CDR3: TGTGCCAGCAGCCATGGCCGGGACAGCTTCCAAGAGACCCAGTACTTC. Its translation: CASSHGRDSFQETQYF.

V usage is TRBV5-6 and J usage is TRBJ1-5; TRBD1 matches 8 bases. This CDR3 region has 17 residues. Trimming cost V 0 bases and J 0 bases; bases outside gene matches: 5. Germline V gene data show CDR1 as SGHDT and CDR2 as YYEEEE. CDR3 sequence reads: CASSLGQGTFSNQPQHF. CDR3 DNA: TGTGCCAGCAGCTTGGGACAGGGGACTTTTAGCAATCAGCCCCAGCATTTT.

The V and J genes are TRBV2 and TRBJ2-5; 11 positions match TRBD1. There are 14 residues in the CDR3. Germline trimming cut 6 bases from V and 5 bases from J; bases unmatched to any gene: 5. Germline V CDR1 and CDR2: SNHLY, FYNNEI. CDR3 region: CASSGQGARETQYF. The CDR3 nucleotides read TGTGCCAGCAGCGGACAGGGGGCTCGGGAGACCCAGTACTTC.

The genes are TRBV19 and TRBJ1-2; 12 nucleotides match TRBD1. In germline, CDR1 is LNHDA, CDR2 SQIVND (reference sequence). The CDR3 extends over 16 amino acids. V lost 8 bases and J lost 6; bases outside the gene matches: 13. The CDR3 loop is CASGTLGQGARNGYTF. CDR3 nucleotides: TGTGCCAGTGGGACACTGGGACAGGGGGCTAGAAATGGCTACACCTTC.

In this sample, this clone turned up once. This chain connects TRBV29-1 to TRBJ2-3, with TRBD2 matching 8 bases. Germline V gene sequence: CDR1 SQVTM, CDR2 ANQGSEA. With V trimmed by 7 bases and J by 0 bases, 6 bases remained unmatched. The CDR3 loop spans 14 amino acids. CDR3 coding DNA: TGCAGCGCCAGGAGCGGGAGCAGCACAGATACGCAGTATTTT. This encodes CSARSGSSTDTQYF.

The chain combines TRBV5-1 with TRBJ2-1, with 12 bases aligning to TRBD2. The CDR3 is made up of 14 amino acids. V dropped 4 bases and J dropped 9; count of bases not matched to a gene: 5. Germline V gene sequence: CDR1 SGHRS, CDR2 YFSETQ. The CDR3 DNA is TGCGCCAGCAGCCAAGGGACTAGCGGGCGTGAGCAGTTCTTC. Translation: CASSQGTSGREQFF.

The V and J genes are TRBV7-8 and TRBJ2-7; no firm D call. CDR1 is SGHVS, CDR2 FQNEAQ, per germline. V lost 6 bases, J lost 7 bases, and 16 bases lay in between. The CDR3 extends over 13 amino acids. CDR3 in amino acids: CASRPDQTQEQYF. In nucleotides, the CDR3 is TGTGCCAGCAGGCCCGATCAAACCCAGGAGCAGTACTTC.

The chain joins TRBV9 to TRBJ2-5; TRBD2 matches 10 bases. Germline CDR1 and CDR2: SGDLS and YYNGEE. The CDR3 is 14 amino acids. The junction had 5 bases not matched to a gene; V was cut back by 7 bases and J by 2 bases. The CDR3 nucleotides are TGTGCCAGCTCTTTAGCGGGGGGACAAGAGACCCAGTACTTC. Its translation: CASSLAGGQETQYF.